This is a list of T cell receptor beta chains from one sample in a study of CD8+CD57+ T cells in acquired aplastic anemia. TCRdb re-derived calls from the reads in MiXCR, one entry per CDR3 protein. The sample lists hundreds of thousands of distinct CDR3 sequences; approximately 33% were seen once. The sample taken for sequencing was sorted CD4+, CD8+, or CD8+CD57+ T cells (not recorded which) from PBMCs. The receptors stem from a human donor with aplastic anemia. Both conserved end residues are part of each CDR3. The D gene is left open where the match is weak. Only part of the rows carry a size: once, few, many, or a class if the clone is expanded.

TRBD2 | few | TRBJ2-5 | TRBV25-1 | CASSEPPRLAGEEAQYF | TGTGCCAGTAGTGAACCCCCCCGACTAGCGGGAGAAGAGGCCCAGTACTTC
NA | few | TRBJ2-1 | TRBV5-1 | CASSLGRSGGNEQFF | TGCGCCAGCAGCTTGGGTCGTTCCGGGGGCAATGAGCAGTTCTTC
NA | NA | TRBJ1-4 | TRBV5-1 | CASSLRTLGGLNEKLFF | TGCGCCAGCAGCCTGAGAACCCTCGGGGGTCTCAATGAAAAACTGTTTTTT
NA | NA | TRBJ1-5 | TRBV12-3/TRBV12-4 | CASSLDSSRGNQPQHF | TGTGCCAGCAGTCTCGACAGTTCAAGGGGCAATCAGCCCCAGCATTTT
TRBD2 | few | TRBJ2-1 | TRBV20-1 | CSAPNQRERENEQFF | TGCAGTGCCCCGAACCAGCGGGAGCGTGAAAATGAGCAGTTCTTC
TRBD1 | few | TRBJ1-5 | TRBV7-3 | CASSNQGASGQPQHF | TGTGCCAGCAGCAATCAGGGGGCCAGTGGACAGCCCCAGCATTTT
TRBD1 | many | TRBJ2-7 | TRBV29-1 | CSVALGQGGYEQYF | TGCAGCGTTGCGCTGGGACAGGGAGGGTACGAGCAGTACTTC
NA | many | TRBJ2-7 | TRBV7-6 | CASSPPFGEQYF | TGTGCCAGCAGCCCCCCATTTGGCGAGCAGTACTTC
NA | few | TRBJ1-6 | TRBV6-4 | CASNWRGTRDNSPLHF | TGTGCCAGCAATTGGCGGGGGACGAGGGATAATTCACCCCTCCACTTT
NA | many | TRBJ1-5 | TRBV24-1 | CATSDPLGQPQHF | TGTGCCACCAGTGATCCGCTCGGTCAGCCCCAGCATTTT
NA | few | TRBJ1-2 | TRBV29-1 | CSVDARGYTF | TGCAGCGTCGACGCGCGGGGCTACACCTTC
TRBD1 | many | TRBJ1-2 | TRBV13 | CASSRDRLYGYTF | TGTGCCAGCAGCAGGGACAGACTCTATGGCTACACCTTC
NA | once | TRBJ2-3 | TRBV19 | CASSPTTATDTQYF | TGTGCCAGTAGTCCAACGACAGCCACAGATACGCAGTATTTT
NA | few | TRBJ2-1 | TRBV7-9 | CASSLAGGHSFEQFF | TGTGCCAGCAGCTTAGCTGGTGGACATTCTTTTGAGCAGTTCTTC
NA | once | TRBJ2-1 | TRBV7-3 | CASIPGTARSNEQFF | TGTGCCAGCATCCCGGGGACGGCTCGTTCCAATGAGCAGTTCTTC
NA | NA | TRBJ1-2 | TRBV2 | CASRAGTVYGYTF | TGTGCCAGCAGAGCCGGGACGGTCTATGGCTACACCTTC
NA | NA | TRBJ2-7 | TRBV30 | CAWSGYGLTYEQYF | TGTGCCTGGAGTGGTTATGGGTTGACGTATGAGCAGTACTTC
TRBD1 | many | TRBJ1-1 | TRBV2 | CASSGDRVGNTEAFF | TGTGCCAGCAGTGGGGACAGAGTCGGGAACACTGAAGCTTTCTTT
TRBD1 | NA | TRBJ1-2 | TRBV19 | CAWSRDRGHYGYTF | TGTGCCTGGAGTCGGGACAGGGGCCACTATGGCTACACCTTC
NA | NA | TRBJ2-1 | TRBV19 | CASRTTDQSYNEQFF | TGTGCCAGTAGGACGACTGACCAATCCTACAATGAGCAGTTCTTC
NA | NA | TRBJ1-6 | TRBV30 | CAWSERTDSPLHF | TGTGCCTGGAGTGAGAGGACAGATTCACCCCTCCACTTT
NA | NA | TRBJ1-2 | TRBV4-2 | CASSPGTADGNYGYTF | TGTGCCAGCAGCCCAGGGACTGCTGACGGCAACTATGGCTACACCTTC
TRBD1 | NA | TRBJ1-2 | TRBV5-6 | CASSPASGTAKTNYGYTF | TGTGCCAGCAGCCCAGCTTCCGGGACAGCCAAAACTAACTATGGCTACACCTTC
TRBD1 | NA | TRBJ2-7 | TRBV5-5 | CASSEGQGGYEQYF | TGTGCCAGCAGCGAGGGACAGGGGGGGTACGAGCAGTACTTC
NA | once | TRBJ2-2 | TRBV7-6 | CASSSTLGLGGTGELFF | TGTGCCAGCAGCTCGACTTTGGGTTTGGGGGGAACCGGGGAGCTGTTTTTT
NA | NA | TRBJ1-6 | TRBV15 | CATSREMEGGDSPLHF | TGTGCCACCAGCAGAGAGATGGAGGGTGGGGATTCACCCCTCCACTTT
TRBD1 | many | TRBJ1-2 | TRBV5-1 | CASSTGTGIYGYTF | TGCGCCAGCAGCACGGGGACAGGGATCTATGGCTACACCTTC
TRBD1 | NA | TRBJ2-7 | TRBV10-3 | CAITAGGYEQYF | TGTGCCATCACGGCAGGGGGCTACGAGCAGTACTTC
NA | NA | TRBJ2-7 | TRBV25-1 | CASSDSGTGPYEQYF | TGTGCCAGCAGTGATTCCGGGACGGGACCATACGAGCAGTACTTC
NA | NA | TRBJ1-1 | TRBV24-1 | CASISQGEGAFF | TGTGCCAGCATCTCACAGGGTGAGGGAGCTTTCTTT
NA | NA | TRBJ1-3 | TRBV6-5 | CASSYLGSGNTIYF | TGTGCCAGCAGTTACTTGGGCTCTGGAAACACCATATATTTT
NA | few | TRBJ2-5 | TRBV7-6 | CASSSTSVQETQYF | TGTGCCAGCAGCTCCACCAGCGTACAAGAGACCCAGTACTTC